Sequencing of this TCR beta chain was carried out in a study of metastatic and nonmetastatic thyroid tumors. As for the study in general: It was across blood and tumor or nodule tissue from malignant and benign thyroid patients that repertoires were compared.

After removal of 2 bases from V and 6 bases from J, the junction contained 12 bases not matched to a gene. The CDR3 runs to 16 residues. Nobody among the patients had been given any treatment before thyroid surgery. Study-level points and caveats: According to reports, the diversity of TCR beta was significantly higher in malignant thyroid tumors than in benign nodules, and this held in both blood and tumor samples.

This clone has more than one count but fewer than ten. Its antigen is currently unknown. In the authors' methods: CDR3 differences across clinicopathological groups were used to build a distant-metastasis classifier for papillary thyroid cancer. TCRdb re-called the PCR reads through MiXCR. These V and J calls derive from TCRdb rather than the authors' analysis. The table has 30,000 to 40,000 clones, around 32% seen once; the top ten hold less than 9%. The chain combines TRBV12-3 or TRBV12-4 with TRBJ1-2; 7 bases are a match to TRBD1. The receptor was derived from a female donor with papillary thyroid cancer or a benign thyroid nodule (not recorded which). Some clones in this sample may be carry-over from other donors' samples. The material sequenced was blood. Written as DNA, the CDR3 is TGTGCCAGCAGTTTAACAGGGGTCATATGTTATGATGGCTACACCTTC. Translating gives CASSLTGVICYDGYTF.